Listed below are T cell receptor beta chains from one sample, sequenced in a study of control samples from healthy donors and cancer patients. Only in-frame clones appear in the TCRdb table, and some are missing; sequencing was by immunoSEQ multiplex PCR. The data contain about 150,000 clones, 93% of them singletons. Sequenced sample: blood. All receptors derive from a man aged 18-30 years in good health. Each CDR3 is given with its conserved first and last residue. The D gene is left open where the match is weak.

CDR3: CASAAASSYEQYF; DNA: TGTGCCAGCGCAGCGGCGTCCTCCTACGAGCAGTACTTC; J: TRBJ2-7; V: TRBV6-5; D: .
CDR3: CASSLSQGLRPQHF; DNA: TGTGCCAGCAGTTTATCCCAGGGGTTGAGGCCCCAGCATTTT; J: TRBJ1-5; V: TRBV27; D: .
CDR3: CASSEEGTSGTDTQYF; DNA: TGTGCCAGCAGTGAAGAAGGGACTAGCGGCACAGATACGCAGTATTTT; J: TRBJ2-3; V: TRBV6-4; D: TRBD2
CDR3: CASSRDYSQETQYF; DNA: TGTGCCAGCAGCCGCGACTATTCCCAAGAGACCCAGTACTTC; J: TRBJ2-5; V: TRBV7-2; D: .
CDR3: CAWNMGQYTGELFF; DNA: TGTGCCTGGAACATGGGACAGTACACCGGGGAGCTGTTTTTT; J: TRBJ2-2; V: TRBV30; D: TRBD1
CDR3: CASSLSVTGGNYGYTF; DNA: TGTGCCAGCAGTTTGTCGGTAACAGGGGGAAATTATGGCTACACCTTC; J: TRBJ1-2; V: TRBV27; D: TRBD1
CDR3: CASSMGLSGGRDTQYF; DNA: TGTGCCAGTAGTATGGGCCTTAGCGGGGGCAGGGATACGCAGTATTTT; J: TRBJ2-3; V: TRBV19; D: TRBD2
CDR3: CASSRPGQRPYEQYF; DNA: TGTGCCAGCAGCCGGCCGGGACAGAGGCCCTACGAGCAGTACTTC; J: TRBJ2-7; V: TRBV5-4; D: TRBD1
CDR3: CASSQETGDPLHF; DNA: TGCGCCAGCAGCCAGGAAACAGGGGACCCCCTCCACTTT; J: TRBJ1-6; V: TRBV4-1; D: TRBD1
CDR3: CASSFESLSTEKLFF; DNA: TGTGCCAGCAGTTTTGAAAGCCTGAGTACCGAAAAACTGTTTTTT; J: TRBJ1-4; V: TRBV5-8; D: .